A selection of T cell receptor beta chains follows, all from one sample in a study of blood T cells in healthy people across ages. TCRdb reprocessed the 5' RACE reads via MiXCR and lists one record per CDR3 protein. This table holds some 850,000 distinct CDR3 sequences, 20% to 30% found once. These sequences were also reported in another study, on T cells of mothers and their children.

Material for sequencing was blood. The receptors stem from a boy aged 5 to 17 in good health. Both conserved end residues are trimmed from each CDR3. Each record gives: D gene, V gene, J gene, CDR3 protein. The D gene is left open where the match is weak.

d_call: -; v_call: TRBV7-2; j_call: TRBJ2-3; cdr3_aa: ASSSAAGWTDTQY
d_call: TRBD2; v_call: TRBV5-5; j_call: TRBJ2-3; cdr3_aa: ASSLRAGADTQY
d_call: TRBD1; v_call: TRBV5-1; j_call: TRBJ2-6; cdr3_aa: ASNFRTGLSGANVLT
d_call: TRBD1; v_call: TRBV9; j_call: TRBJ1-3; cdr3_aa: ASSVGGTGTSNTIY
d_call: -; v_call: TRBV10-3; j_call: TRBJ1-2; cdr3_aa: ATLQLSRGGYT
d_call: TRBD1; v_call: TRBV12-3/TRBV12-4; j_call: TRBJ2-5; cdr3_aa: ASSLTAGTGGETQY
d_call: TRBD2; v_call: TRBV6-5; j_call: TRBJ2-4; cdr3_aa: ASSLAGENIQY
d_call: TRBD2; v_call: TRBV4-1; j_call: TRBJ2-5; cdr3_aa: ASSQARGTNQETQY
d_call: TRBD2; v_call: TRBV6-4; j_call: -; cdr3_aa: ASSETAGHNEQF
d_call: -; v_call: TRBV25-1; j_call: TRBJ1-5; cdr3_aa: ASSDPYSNQPQH
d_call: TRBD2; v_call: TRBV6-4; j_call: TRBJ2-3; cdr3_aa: ASSDSASGATDTQY
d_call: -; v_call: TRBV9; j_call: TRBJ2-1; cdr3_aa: ASSVVGTEQF
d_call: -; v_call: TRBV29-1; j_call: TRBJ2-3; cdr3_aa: GAYRQAPDTQY
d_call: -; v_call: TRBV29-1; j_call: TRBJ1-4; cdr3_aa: SVLPPSVATNEKLF
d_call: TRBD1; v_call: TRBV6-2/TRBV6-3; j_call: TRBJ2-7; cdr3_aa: ASSSERTGSDYEQY
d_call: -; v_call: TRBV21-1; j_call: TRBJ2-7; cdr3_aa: ASSKDGRGTYEQY
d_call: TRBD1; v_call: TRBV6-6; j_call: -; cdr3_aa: ASSYKGAVVNEQF
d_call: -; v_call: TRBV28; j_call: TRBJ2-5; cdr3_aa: ASSTTPGTVQETQY
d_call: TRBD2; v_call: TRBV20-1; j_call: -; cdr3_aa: SVKPPPLGRGGSYNEQF
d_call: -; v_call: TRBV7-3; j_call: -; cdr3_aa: ASSPRGTADEQY
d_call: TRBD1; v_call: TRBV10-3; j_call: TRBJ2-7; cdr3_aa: AISDRTGYEQY
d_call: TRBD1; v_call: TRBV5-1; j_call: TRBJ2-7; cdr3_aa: ASSLLGTGSSYEQY
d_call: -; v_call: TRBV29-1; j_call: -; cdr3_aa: SVAGRVIGEQY
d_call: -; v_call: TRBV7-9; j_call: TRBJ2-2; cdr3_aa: ASSHPTHRRGSTGELF
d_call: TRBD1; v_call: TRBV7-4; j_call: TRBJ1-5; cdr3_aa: ASSTRQGAINQPQH
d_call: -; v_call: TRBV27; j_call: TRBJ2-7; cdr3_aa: ASSFLGDAYEQY
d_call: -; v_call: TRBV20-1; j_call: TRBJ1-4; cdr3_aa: SAANRQVSEKLF
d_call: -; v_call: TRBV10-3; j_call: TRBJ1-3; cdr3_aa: AISEGQLTGNTIY
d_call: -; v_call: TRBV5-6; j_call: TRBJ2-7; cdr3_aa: ASNWGGGPYEQY
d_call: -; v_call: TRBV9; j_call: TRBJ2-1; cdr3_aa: ASSVVGGRYNEQF
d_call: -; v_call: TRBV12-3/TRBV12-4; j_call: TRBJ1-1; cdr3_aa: ASISATEAF
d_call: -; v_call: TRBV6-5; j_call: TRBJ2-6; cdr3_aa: ASMGSSGANVLT
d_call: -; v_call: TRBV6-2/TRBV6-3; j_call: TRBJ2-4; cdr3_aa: ASSPPILAKNIQY
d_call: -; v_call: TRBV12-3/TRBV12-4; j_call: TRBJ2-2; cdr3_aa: ASTPDFTGELF
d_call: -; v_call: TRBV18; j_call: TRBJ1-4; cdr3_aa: ASSQGRNEKLF
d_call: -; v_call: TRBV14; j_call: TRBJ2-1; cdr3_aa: ARSRLTRGPNEQL
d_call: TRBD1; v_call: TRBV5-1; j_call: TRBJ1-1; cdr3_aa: ASSVDRGTEAF
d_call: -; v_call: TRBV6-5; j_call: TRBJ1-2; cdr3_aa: ASTRTTGDGYT
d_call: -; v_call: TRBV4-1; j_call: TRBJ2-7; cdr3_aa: ASSQDLVREDEQY
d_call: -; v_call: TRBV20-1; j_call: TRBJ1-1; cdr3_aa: SARDTGAEAF
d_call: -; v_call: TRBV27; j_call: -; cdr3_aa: ASQRGYSPYNEQF